This T cell receptor beta chain was sequenced during a study of blood T cell repertoires in COVID-19. As for the study in general: Material from acute and convalescent COVID-19 was sourced from the United States, Italy and Spain. PBMCs, B-cell-depleted T cells, or T cells were the source of the cDNA or gDNA that made up the material.

Germline values: CDR1 SGHVS, CDR2 FNYEAQ. This CDR3 comprises 15 residues. V trimming: 5 bases; J trimming: 5 bases; junction bases outside the gene matches: 7. In the authors' methods: Reference gene primer amplification yielded estimated nucleated cell counts. The table came from immunoSEQ multiplex PCR; TCRdb's copy has only in-frame clones and leaves some out. That table supplies the V and J calls and clone size; D and trimming were determined from the DNA. Of tens of thousands of clones in the sample, about 86% were seen once. The clonotype originates from a man aged 65 to 85 with active COVID-19. The sample taken for sequencing was peripheral blood. The chain couples TRBV7-6 to TRBJ2-1; the match to TRBD1 covers 9 bases. The CDR3 sequence: CASSQSGQGNNEQFF. In DNA, the CDR3 is TGTGCCAGCAGCCAATCGGGACAGGGAAACAATGAGCAGTTCTTC.